A selection of T cell receptor beta chains follows, all from one sample in a study of blood T cell repertoires in COVID-19. Measured with immunoSEQ multiplex PCR; TCRdb has only the in-frame clones, and not every one. The top ten clones hold around 10% of a sample with around 140,000 clones, 85% to 90% of them seen once. Sequencing was carried out using PBMCs or T cells enriched from blood (not recorded which). The receptor set was obtained from a man between 60 and 75 years old who had recovered from COVID-19. Both conserved end residues are part of each CDR3. A D gene is named only where the DNA matches it firmly. Size is stated for part of the rows, as once, few or many counts, or as a class when the clone is expanded.

J gene,D gene,V gene,clone size,CDR3 protein,CDR3 DNA
TRBJ1-6,.,TRBV25-1,few,CASSESSTYNSPLHF,TGTGCCAGCAGTGAGTCGAGTACCTATAATTCACCCCTCCACTTT
TRBJ1-3,TRBD1,TRBV5-4,.,CASSTGQGRTGNTIYF,TGTGCCAGCAGCACAGGACAGGGAAGGACTGGAAACACCATATATTTT
TRBJ2-2,.,TRBV11-2,.,CASTPRGGVATGELFF,TGTGCCAGCACGCCCCGTGGGGGCGTGGCCACCGGGGAGCTGTTTTTT
TRBJ2-7,.,TRBV4-2,.,CASSQERESFYEQYF,TGTGCCAGCAGCCAGGAGCGCGAGTCGTTCTACGAGCAGTACTTC
TRBJ2-5,.,TRBV5-1,.,CASSPGHGQETQYF,TGCGCCAGCAGCCCAGGACACGGCCAAGAGACCCAGTACTTC
TRBJ1-6,.,TRBV20-1,.,CSARVPNTLHF,TGCAGTGCTAGAGTACCCAACACCCTCCACTTT
TRBJ1-1,.,TRBV15,.,CATSSREMNTEAFF,TGTGCCACCAGCAGTAGGGAGATGAACACTGAAGCTTTCTTT
TRBJ2-7,TRBD2,TRBV7-6,few,CASSLGAGGPGTYEQYF,TGTGCCAGCAGCTTAGGAGCGGGAGGGCCAGGGACCTACGAGCAGTACTTC
TRBJ2-1,TRBD2,TRBV24-1,.,CATRAGGGTNEQFF,TGTGCCACCAGAGCGGGCGGGGGGACTAATGAGCAGTTCTTC
TRBJ1-1,TRBD1,TRBV2,many,CASRGTGTGTEAFF,TGTGCCAGCAGGGGGACAGGGACGGGGACTGAAGCTTTCTTT
TRBJ1-1,.,TRBV30,.,CAWIIGHGEAFF,TGTGCCTGGATCATAGGACACGGTGAAGCTTTCTTT
TRBJ1-1,.,TRBV3-1/TRBV3-2,.,CASSQAEFSAFF,TGTGCCAGCAGCCAAGCCGAGTTTTCGGCTTTCTTT
TRBJ2-7,.,TRBV28,.,CASSLKGQGVEREDYEQYF,TGTGCCAGCAGCCTGAAAGGACAGGGGGTTGAGCGGGAGGACTACGAGCAGTACTTC
TRBJ2-5,.,TRBV21-1,.,CASSKGQTSKKGKETQYF,TGTGCCAGCAGCAAAGGCCAGACTAGCAAAAAGGGGAAAGAGACCCAGTACTTC
TRBJ1-1,.,TRBV20-1,few,CSGVTPTEAFF,TGCAGTGGTGTGACACCTACTGAAGCTTTCTTT
TRBJ1-5,.,TRBV6-1,.,CASSEGGAQPQHF,TGTGCCAGCAGTGAGGGAGGGGCTCAGCCCCAGCATTTT
TRBJ1-6,.,TRBV4-1,.,CASSQVSRNNSPLHF,TGCGCCAGCAGCCAAGTTTCCAGAAATAATTCACCCCTCCACTTT
TRBJ2-7,.,TRBV7-9,.,CASSRGGSLPYEQYF,TGTGCCAGCAGTCGTGGAGGAAGTTTGCCCTACGAGCAGTACTTC
TRBJ1-1,TRBD1,TRBV15,few,CATSRETGTGIPQAFF,TGTGCCACCAGCAGAGAAACCGGGACAGGGATCCCTCAAGCTTTCTTT
TRBJ2-1,TRBD2,TRBV19,.,CASSIPLAGGEQFF,TGTGCCAGTAGTATTCCGCTAGCGGGGGGCGAGCAGTTCTTC
TRBJ1-5,.,TRBV7-8,.,CASSFLVDQPQHF,TGTGCCAGCAGCTTTCTTGTAGATCAGCCCCAGCATTTT
TRBJ1-1,TRBD1,TRBV9,.,CASSSQGDTEAFF,TGTGCCAGCAGCTCCCAGGGGGATACTGAAGCTTTCTTT
TRBJ2-3,.,TRBV15,.,CATSSLARDTQYF,TGTGCCACCAGCAGTCTCGCTCGGGATACGCAGTATTTT
TRBJ1-6,.,TRBV15,.,CATSRERLSSYNSPLHF,TGTGCCACCAGCAGAGAGCGCCTGAGCTCCTATAATTCACCCCTCCACTTT
TRBJ2-7,.,TRBV28,.,CASSPLGTQDLYEQYF,TGTGCCAGCAGTCCATTGGGGACTCAAGATCTCTACGAGCAGTACTTC
TRBJ1-2,.,TRBV24-1,few,CATSDFSYGYTF,TGTGCCACCAGTGATTTCAGCTATGGCTACACCTTC
TRBJ2-7,TRBD1,TRBV29-1,.,CSPNRGYEQYF,TGCAGCCCTAACAGGGGCTACGAGCAGTACTTC
TRBJ2-3,.,TRBV27,.,CASANTLGGTDTQYF,TGTGCCAGCGCTAACACTTTAGGGGGCACAGATACGCAGTATTTT
TRBJ2-1,TRBD2,TRBV19,.,CASTLAGAYNEQFF,TGTGCCAGTACTCTAGCGGGGGCCTACAATGAGCAGTTCTTC
TRBJ1-4,TRBD1,TRBV5-5,.,CASSRQGSTNEKLFF,TGTGCCAGCAGCCGACAGGGCTCAACTAATGAAAAACTGTTTTTT
TRBJ2-2,TRBD1,TRBV5-4,.,CASSTGTGNTGELFF,TGTGCCAGCAGCACCGGGACAGGGAATACCGGGGAGCTGTTTTTT
TRBJ1-2,TRBD1,TRBV18,.,CASSPRTGGLDYGYTF,TGTGCCAGCTCACCTCGAACAGGGGGCCTGGACTATGGCTACACCTTC
TRBJ2-3,TRBD2,TRBV11-2,once,CASTRTSGADTQYF,TGTGCCAGCACCAGGACTAGCGGCGCAGATACGCAGTATTTT
TRBJ1-2,.,TRBV2,.,CASSEARSAGGYTF,TGTGCCAGCAGTGAAGCGAGGTCGGCGGGAGGCTACACCTTC
TRBJ2-7,.,TRBV28,.,CASSPPVLHEQYF,TGTGCCAGCAGTCCCCCGGTCCTGCACGAGCAGTACTTC
TRBJ2-2,.,TRBV4-1,.,CASSPVGQGNIGELFF,TGCGCCAGCAGCCCAGTGGGCCAGGGGAACATCGGGGAGCTGTTTTTT
TRBJ1-1,.,TRBV11-1,few,CASSFEALEAFF,TGTGCCAGCAGCTTTGAGGCACTTGAAGCTTTCTTT
TRBJ1-1,.,TRBV9,.,CASSVSSGHYTEAFF,TGTGCCAGCAGCGTGTCATCGGGACACTACACTGAAGCTTTCTTT
TRBJ1-5,.,TRBV27,.,CASSWGRTQPQHF,TGTGCCAGCAGTTGGGGGAGGACTCAGCCCCAGCATTTT
TRBJ2-2,.,TRBV9,.,CASMRLANTGELFF,TGTGCCAGCATGAGACTAGCGAACACCGGGGAGCTGTTTTTT
TRBJ2-3,TRBD2,TRBV7-3,.,CASSLKVSSGGFTDTQYF,TGTGCCAGCAGCTTAAAAGTCTCTAGCGGGGGCTTCACAGATACGCAGTATTTT
TRBJ2-1,TRBD2,TRBV10-2,.,CASTAGGLGYSYNEQFF,TGCGCCAGCACCGCGGGGGGCTTAGGATACTCCTACAATGAGCAGTTCTTC
TRBJ2-5,.,TRBV18,.,CASSPTTVPETQYF,TGTGCCAGCTCACCGACAACCGTCCCAGAGACCCAGTACTTC
TRBJ2-3,TRBD2,TRBV29-1,.,CSVAPFGRATTDTQYF,TGCAGCGTTGCCCCTTTCGGGAGGGCCACCACAGATACGCAGTATTTT
TRBJ2-2,.,TRBV28,.,CASSLLVPRGELFF,TGTGCCAGCAGTTTACTCGTCCCTCGCGGGGAGCTGTTTTTT
TRBJ2-1,.,TRBV27,.,CASSTSLEQFF,TGTGCCAGCAGCACTAGCCTTGAGCAGTTCTTC
TRBJ1-3,.,TRBV18,.,CASSPPTRGNTIYF,TGTGCCAGCTCACCACCGACACGCGGAAACACCATATATTTT
TRBJ2-1,.,TRBV7-3,.,CASSILGGPYNEQFF,TGTGCCAGCAGCATTTTGGGAGGCCCCTACAATGAGCAGTTCTTC
TRBJ1-4,.,TRBV18,.,CASSPRQAGEKLFF,TGTGCCAGCTCACCCCGGCAGGCTGGGGAAAAACTGTTTTTT
TRBJ1-1,.,TRBV5-1,.,CASSLSTALGEAFF,TGCGCCAGCAGTTTATCGACCGCCCTGGGCGAAGCTTTCTTT
TRBJ2-2,.,TRBV6-6,.,CASSLISQGLGAGELFF,TGTGCCAGCAGTCTCATATCTCAGGGGTTAGGGGCCGGGGAGCTGTTTTTT
TRBJ2-1,.,TRBV5-5,.,CASSLAGSSYNEQFF,TGTGCCAGCAGCTTGGCGGGGAGCTCCTACAATGAGCAGTTCTTC
TRBJ1-4,.,TRBV9,.,CASSVGAANEKLFF,TGTGCCAGCAGCGTAGGGGCTGCTAATGAAAAACTGTTTTTT